Listed below are T cell receptor beta chains from one sample, sequenced in a study of T cell repertoires and HLA-DP antigens. For these receptors, no antigen is known. Method: immunoSEQ multiplex PCR; TCRdb's copy keeps in-frame clones and lacks some. The table records some 89,000 clones, more than 75% of them present only once. Specimen: CD4+ T cells from PBMCs. The source is a man aged 50 or older in good health and CMV-seronegative. CDR3s include the opening cysteine and the closing phenylalanine or tryptophan. The D gene is left open where the match is weak. The size of a clone is reported for some rows only, either as once, few or many, or as a class for expanded clones.

j_call | cdr3_length | d_call | v_call | clone_size | cdr3_nt | cdr3_aa
TRBJ2-1 | 15 | TRBD2 | TRBV9 | . | TGTGCCAGCAGCGGGAGCGGGAATGGGTACAATGAGCAGTTCTTC | CASSGSGNGYNEQFF
TRBJ1-2 | 11 | . | TRBV7-9 | . | TGTGCCAGCAGCACGCGACATGGCTACACCTTC | CASSTRHGYTF
TRBJ1-2 | 13 | TRBD1 | TRBV10-3 | . | TGTGCCATCAAGGGACAGGGGGAGTATGGCTACACCTTC | CAIKGQGEYGYTF
TRBJ2-5 | 16 | TRBD2 | TRBV5-1 | . | TGCGCCAGCAGCCTGGGGGGGACTAGCGGAGGAGAGACCCAGTACTTC | CASSLGGTSGGETQYF
TRBJ1-3 | 16 | . | TRBV4-1 | . | TGCGCCAGCAGCCAAGAGAGCATTAGGTCTGGAAACACCATATATTTT | CASSQESIRSGNTIYF
TRBJ1-2 | 14 | TRBD1 | TRBV2 | once | TGTGCCAGCAGCGCACAGGGGGCGGGAGGGGGCTACACCTTC | CASSAQGAGGGYTF
TRBJ2-2 | 16 | . | TRBV9 | few | TGTGCCAGCAGCGTAGAAAAGAGCTCTTATATCGGGGAGCTGTTTTTT | CASSVEKSSYIGELFF
TRBJ2-5 | 15 | TRBD2 | TRBV7-2 | . | TGTGCCAGCAGCGGTAGCGGGATGTACCAAGAGACCCAGTACTTC | CASSGSGMYQETQYF
TRBJ2-1 | 15 | TRBD1 | TRBV9 | . | TGTGCCAGCAGCCGGCCCGGGACAGACTACAATGAGCAGTTCTTC | CASSRPGTDYNEQFF
TRBJ2-5 | 15 | TRBD2 | TRBV4-3 | . | TGCGCCAGCAGCCAAGAGCGGGGGGGCCAAGAGACCCAGTACTTC | CASSQERGGQETQYF
TRBJ1-1 | 15 | . | TRBV5-1 | few | TGCGCCAGCAGCAGAGATGGACAGACGAACACTGAAGCTTTCTTT | CASSRDGQTNTEAFF
TRBJ2-7 | 12 | TRBD1 | TRBV6-1 | . | TGTGCCAGCAGGGGACAGGGGCCCGAGCAGTACTTC | CASRGQGPEQYF
TRBJ2-3 | 16 | TRBD2 | TRBV18 | . | TGTGCCAGCTCACCGAAACTAGCGGGGGGAAAGGATACGCAGTATTTT | CASSPKLAGGKDTQYF
TRBJ2-5 | 14 | . | TRBV10-3 | . | TGTGCCATCAGTGTTAGTACAGTCCAAGAGACCCAGTACTTC | CAISVSTVQETQYF
TRBJ1-3 | 15 | . | TRBV19 | . | TGTGCCAGTAGTACTCCACAGATTACTGGAAACACCATATATTTT | CASSTPQITGNTIYF
TRBJ1-1 | 15 | . | TRBV7-2 | . | TGTGCCAGCAGCTTAGGGAGCCAGATGAACACTGAAGCTTTCTTT | CASSLGSQMNTEAFF
TRBJ2-5 | 14 | . | TRBV18 | . | TGTGCCAGCTCACCGAGGGATTTTCAAGAGACCCAGTACTTC | CASSPRDFQETQYF
TRBJ2-7 | 15 | TRBD2 | TRBV2 | . | TGTGCCAGCAGTGACCGGGGACTAGCGAACTACGAGCAGTACTTC | CASSDRGLANYEQYF
TRBJ2-6 | 15 | . | TRBV9 | . | TGTGCCAGCAGCGTAGCAACAGCTGGGGCCAACGTCCTGACTTTC | CASSVATAGANVLTF
TRBJ1-5 | 15 | . | TRBV28 | . | TGTGCCAGCAGTTTTTTGACAGCGGTAGGACAGCCCCAGCATTTT | CASSFLTAVGQPQHF
TRBJ2-6 | 15 | . | TRBV28 | . | TGTGCCAGCAGGCCACAGGGCTCTGGGGCCAACGTCCTGACTTTC | CASRPQGSGANVLTF
TRBJ2-5 | 18 | TRBD2 | TRBV7-2 | . | TGTGCCAGCAGCTCCTCGGGACTAGCGGGAGGGCCCAGAGAGACCCAGTACTTC | CASSSSGLAGGPRETQYF
TRBJ2-7 | 13 | TRBD1 | TRBV29-1 | . | TGCAGCGTCGAAACAGGGGTCGTCTACGAGCAGTACTTC | CSVETGVVYEQYF
TRBJ2-2 | 15 | TRBD2 | TRBV5-4 | few | TGTGCCAGCAGCTTATCGGGAGGGCTCGCCGGGGAGCTGTTTTTT | CASSLSGGLAGELFF
TRBJ2-1 | 14 | . | TRBV7-8 | . | TGTGCCAGCAGCTCCCAAGGACAGCTTCTCCTTCCGTTCTTC | CASSSQGQLLLPFF
TRBJ1-1 | 16 | . | TRBV5-6 | . | TGTGCCAGCAGCTTTATGACTCCGGCAGACAACACTGAAGCTTTCTTT | CASSFMTPADNTEAFF
TRBJ2-1 | 14 | . | TRBV28 | . | TGTGCCAGCAGTCCTCCGGGTAGCTGGAATGAGCAGTTCTTC | CASSPPGSWNEQFF
TRBJ2-1 | 15 | . | TRBV5-1 | . | TGCGCCAGCAGTCCGAGGGGGGTCTCTAACAATGAGCAGTTCTTC | CASSPRGVSNNEQFF
TRBJ2-1 | 15 | TRBD2 | TRBV19 | . | TGTGCCAGTAGTACGGGACTAGCGGGATACGGTGAGCAGTTCTTC | CASSTGLAGYGEQFF
TRBJ2-3 | 11 | . | TRBV10-1 | . | TGCGCCGGCCACTTATCAGATACGCAGTATTTT | CAGHLSDTQYF
TRBJ2-3 | 15 | TRBD2 | TRBV5-1 | . | TGCGCCAGCAGCGCTCGACTAGCGGACACAGATACGCAGTATTTT | CASSARLADTDTQYF
TRBJ2-7 | 14 | . | TRBV7-2 | . | TGTGCCAGCAGCTTAGTACCCCGTGCCGACGAGCAGTACTTC | CASSLVPRADEQYF
TRBJ1-1 | 13 | TRBD1 | TRBV5-1 | . | TGCGCCAGCAGCTTTACAGGGGTCACTGAAGCTTTCTTT | CASSFTGVTEAFF
TRBJ1-4 | 14 | TRBD1 | TRBV19 | once | TGTGCCAGTAGTACCGGACAGGGTGGTGAAAAACTGTTTTTT | CASSTGQGGEKLFF
TRBJ2-6 | 17 | . | TRBV19 | few | TGTGCCAGTAGTATTCTGGGAACAGGGACTGGGGCCAACGTCCTGACTTTC | CASSILGTGTGANVLTF
TRBJ2-7 | 14 | TRBD1 | TRBV7-2 | . | TGTGCCAGCAGCTTCCCAGGGGGATTCGACGAGCAGTACTTC | CASSFPGGFDEQYF
TRBJ1-5 | 16 | TRBD1 | TRBV14 | once | TGTGCCAGCAGCCAAGGCCAGGGACAGGGAGCGGAGCCCCAGCATTTT | CASSQGQGQGAEPQHF
TRBJ2-1 | 14 | TRBD2 | TRBV10-2 | . | TGCGCCAGCTCTAGCGGGGCACCAAACAATGAGCAGTTCTTC | CASSSGAPNNEQFF
TRBJ1-1 | 14 | . | TRBV10-3 | . | TGTGCCATCAGTGATCGGGCAGAGCGGGGTGAAGCTTTCTTT | CAISDRAERGEAFF
TRBJ1-2 | 14 | TRBD1 | TRBV5-4 | . | TGTGCCAGCAGCCAGGGGACAGTTTCGAGTGGCTACACCTTC | CASSQGTVSSGYTF
TRBJ1-5 | 14 | TRBD1 | TRBV18 | once | TGTGCCAGCTCACCGGGACAGGGCTATCAGCCCCAGCATTTT | CASSPGQGYQPQHF
TRBJ1-2 | 12 | . | TRBV30 | many | TGTGCCTGGAGTTACGACTCATATGGCTACACCTTC | CAWSYDSYGYTF
TRBJ2-5 | 16 | . | TRBV15 | . | TGTGCCACCAGCAGAGCTGGAGGGGGCGAGGGGAGGACCCAGTACTTC | CATSRAGGGEGRTQYF
TRBJ2-7 | 15 | . | TRBV5-4 | . | TGTGCCAGCAGCCAAGAATTAGACTCCTCCTACGAGCAGTACTTC | CASSQELDSSYEQYF
TRBJ2-3 | 17 | . | TRBV5-1 | . | TGCGCCAGCAGCTTGGGTACTGGTCGTCCCTCCACAGATACGCAGTATTTT | CASSLGTGRPSTDTQYF
TRBJ1-2 | 13 | . | TRBV7-9 | . | TGTGCCAGCAGCTTCGGGACATTCTATGGCTACACCTTC | CASSFGTFYGYTF
TRBJ1-5 | 16 | . | TRBV6-1 | . | TGTGCCAGCAGTGAAACCCTGACAGGCCCGGGTCTGCCCCAGCATTTT | CASSETLTGPGLPQHF
TRBJ2-7 | 12 | . | TRBV5-1 | . | TGCGCCAGCAGCTCGAGGGCCGAGGAGCAGTACTTC | CASSSRAEEQYF